The 8 T cell receptor beta chains below all came from one sample that was sequenced in a study of metastatic and nonmetastatic thyroid tumors. None of the patients had undergone any treatment ahead of thyroid surgery. MiXCR re-clonotyped the PCR reads for TCRdb. The table includes tens of thousands of clones, 10% to 15% detected once. Sequencing input: blood. The receptors were sampled from a female donor with papillary thyroid cancer or a benign thyroid nodule (not recorded which). Some clones in this sample may be carry-over from other donors' samples.

By share, this clone counts as medium-sized. In nucleotides, the CDR3 is TGTGCCAGCGGCCCCGGGACAGGGTACACTGAAGCTTTCTTT. It encodes CASGPGTGYTEAFF. The chain recombines TRBV6-1 with TRBJ1-1; TRBD1 matches at 9 bases. Germline-derived CDR1 and CDR2 are MNHNS and SASEGT. The length of the CDR3 is 14 residues. The ends lost 8 bases at V and 3 bases at J; junction bases unmatched: 7.

The chain has TRBV6-1 and TRBJ2-3, with 9 bases lining up with TRBD2. The CDR3 is made up of 16 amino acids. Germline V gene lookup returns CDR1 MNHNS and CDR2 SASEGT. Germline trimming cut 1 base from V and 3 bases from J; bases unmatched to any gene: 5. DNA for the CDR3: TGTGCCAGCAGTGAAGATGGCGGGGGGGCGACAGATACGCAGTATTTT. It codes for CASSEDGGGATDTQYF.

At least ten counts were recorded for this clone. CDR3 amino acids: CASSEEANQPQHF. Here the CDR3 DNA reads TGTGCCAGCAGTGAAGAGGCCAATCAGCCCCAGCATTTT. This chain connects TRBV6-4 to TRBJ1-5; D gene uncertain. The CDR3 totals 13 residues. Trimming shortened V by 3 bases and J by 3 bases, and 6 bases separated the two germline ends. The germline V gene has CDR1 MRHNA and CDR2 SNTAGT.

The chain joins TRBV12-3 or TRBV12-4 to TRBJ2-2; TRBD1 matches 7 bases. This CDR3 has 16 amino acids. With V trimmed by 4 bases and J by 4 bases, 9 bases remained unmatched. The CDR3 loop is CASSWGRGRSTGELFF. CDR3 nucleotide sequence: TGTGCCAGCAGTTGGGGTAGGGGGCGGTCCACCGGGGAGCTGTTTTTT.

With respect to this clone: One junction end disagrees with the germline gene, perhaps due to a read error. The rearrangement links TRBV6-1 to TRBJ1-1; D uncertain. CDR3 length equals 13 residues. The germline V gene encodes CDR1 MNHNS and CDR2 SASEGT. CDR3 sequence reads: CASSEACNTESFF. CDR3 nucleotide sequence: TGTGCCAGCAGTGAAGCTTGTAACACTGAATCTTTCTTT.

In this sample, this clone turned up many times. V and J are TRBV6-4 and TRBJ2-1; D ambiguous. V was trimmed by 6 bases and J by 8 bases, leaving 23 bases between them. The CDR3 loop spans 16 amino acids. Per germline, CDR1 MRHNA and CDR2 SNTAGT. The CDR3: CASSLTSRPIADEQFF. The CDR3 nucleotides read TGTGCCAGCAGCCTAACCTCGAGACCTATTGCGGATGAGCAGTTCTTC.

This clone is deemed medium-sized (0.01 to 0.1%). V gene TRBV12-3 or TRBV12-4 combines with J gene TRBJ1-2; D gene ambiguous. V dropped 6 bases and J dropped 7 bases, with 9 bases sitting between them. There are 11 residues in the CDR3. The CDR3 DNA follows: TGTGCCAGCAGCCGGACTCTTGGCTACACCTTC. Its protein is CASSRTLGYTF.

This clone was observed many times. The chain combines TRBV9 with TRBJ2-5; 7 nucleotides match TRBD2. After removal of 4 bases from V and 3 bases from J, the junction contained 9 bases not matched to a gene. The CDR3 consists of 15 residues. CDR1 is SGDLS and CDR2 is YYNGEE in the germline V gene. The CDR3 DNA reads as TGTGCCAGCAGCCCGACCGGGACTATCAAAGAGACCCAGTACTTC. As protein: CASSPTGTIKETQYF.